Listed here are 13 T cell receptor beta chains from one sample, sequenced in a study of T-cell reconstitution after alpha-beta-depleted transplantation in children. During its preparation, the TCRbeta library received unique molecular identifiers. TCRdb redid the calling of the PCR reads with MiXCR, one entry per CDR3 protein. The sample consists of 500,000 to 600,000 distinct CDR3 sequences, 27% of them appearing once. The input for sequencing was PBMCs, taken before TCRalphabeta/CD19-depleted stem cell transplant. These receptors were taken from a boy under two years old with Wiskott-Aldrich syndrome, due to receive a stem cell transplant.

This chain uses TRBV4-2 with TRBJ2-5; 11 positions agree with TRBD2. The J segment lost 5 bases and the V segment lost 2 bases, leaving 13 bases of the junction unmatched. The CDR3 covers 18 residues. CDR1 is LGHNA and CDR2 is YNFKEQ in the germline V gene. CDR3 DNA: TGTGCCAGCAGCCAATTTACGATAGCGGGAGGGCGGGAGGAGACCCAGTACTTC. Its translation is CASSQFTIAGGREETQYF.

V and J are TRBV19 and TRBJ1-1, with D possibly matching TRBD1 (6 bases). CDR1 LNHDA and CDR2 SQIVND come from the germline V gene (reference sequence). Trimming cost V 4 bases and J 6 bases, with 12 bases left between them. The length of the CDR3 is 13 residues. DNA for the CDR3: TGTGCCAGTAGTACTAGGGGGGCGGCTGAAGCTTTCTTT. This codes for CASSTRGAAEAFF.

CDR3 protein: CATSKPANTGELFF. Written as DNA, the CDR3 is TGTGCCACCAGTAAGCCGGCGAACACCGGGGAGCTGTTTTTT. The J gene is TRBJ2-2, the V gene TRBV24-1; D ambiguous. Per germline, CDR1 KGHDR and CDR2 SFDVKD. This CDR3 region has 14 residues. The germline V and J ends were trimmed by 6 bases and 0 bases, with 7 bases remaining between them.

This clonotype occurred a few times. The rearrangement uses TRBV20-1 and TRBJ2-1; a weak D match, TRBD2 (5 bases). The V end lost 2 bases, the J end lost 6 bases, and 20 bases lay between the germline ends. CDR1 is DFQATT, CDR2 SNEGSKA, per germline (reference sequence). The CDR3 is 16 residues long. The CDR3 is CSARKLTRAVRNEQFF. CDR3 in DNA: TGCAGTGCTAGAAAATTAACTAGAGCCGTCCGCAATGAGCAGTTCTTC.

The DNA for the CDR3 is TGTGCCAGCTCACCACAGGCTTCGGGACATTATAATCAGCCCCAGCATTTT. It yields the protein CASSPQASGHYNQPQHF. The V call is TRBV18, the J call TRBJ1-5; a possible D gene is TRBD1 (6 bases). The CDR3 consists of 17 residues. Trimming took off 1 base at V and 4 bases at J, with 17 bases between the two ends. Germline V CDR1 and CDR2: KGHSH, LQKENI.

This sequence joins TRBV7-9 and TRBJ1-2; possibly TRBD1 for D (6 bases). V lost 1 base and J 4 bases, leaving 10 bases between the germline ends. The CDR3 runs to 14 residues. Germline values: CDR1 SEHNR, CDR2 FQNEAQ (reference sequence). CDR3 nucleotides: TGTGCCAGCAGCTTAGGACAGGCCGTCTATGGCTACACCTTC. Translating gives CASSLGQAVYGYTF.

This clonotype was detected a few times. The chain employs TRBV7-2 and TRBJ2-5; 8 bases line up with TRBD1. This CDR3 region has 14 residues. V gave up 2 bases and J gave up 4 bases; unmatched junction bases: 3. Per the germline V gene, CDR1 is SGHTA and CDR2 is FQGNSA. The CDR3 nucleotides are TGTGCCAGCAGCTTACAGGGGGCGCGAGAGACCCAGTACTTC. Its protein product is CASSLQGARETQYF.

The chain employs TRBV5-1 and TRBJ2-1, with 13 bases matching TRBD2. V trimming: 3 bases; J trimming: 4 bases; junction bases outside the gene matches: 13. The CDR3 is made up of 19 amino acids. Germline CDR1 SGHRS, CDR2 YFSETQ. DNA of the CDR3: TGCGCCAGCAGCTCGATAAAACTAGCGGGAGGGCCATTTTACAATGAGCAGTTCTTC. Its protein is CASSSIKLAGGPFYNEQFF.

The chain combines TRBV5-1 with TRBJ2-7, with a tentative D call TRBD2 (6 bases). The V end lost 2 bases, the J end lost 2 bases, and 20 bases lay between the germline ends. This CDR3 has 17 amino acids. The germline V gene encodes CDR1 SGHRS and CDR2 YFSETQ. The CDR3 sequence: CASSFSIEAGITYEQYF. CDR3 nucleotide sequence: TGCGCCAGCAGCTTTTCAATCGAGGCGGGAATTACCTACGAGCAGTACTTC.

V is TRBV20-1 and J is TRBJ1-1; D is undetermined. V was shortened by 3 bases and J by 6 bases, with 11 bases between the two germline ends. Germline CDR1 reads DFQATT; CDR2 reads SNEGSKA (reference sequence). CDR3 size: 12 residues. CDR3 sequence reads: CSASPFWAEAFF. The CDR3 DNA follows: TGCAGTGCTAGCCCCTTCTGGGCTGAAGCTTTCTTT.

The chain combines TRBV5-6 with TRBJ2-3; either TRBD1 or TRBD2 may fit D (5 bases each). CDR3 length: 15 residues. CDR1 and CDR2 from the germline V gene are SGHDT and YYEEEE. The V end lost 4 bases, the J end lost 1 base, and 13 bases lay between the germline ends. CDR3 DNA: TGTGCCAGCAGCCGGGGCGAGGTGGGCACAGATACGCAGTATTTT. This encodes CASSRGEVGTDTQYF.

The chain couples TRBV29-1 to TRBJ1-1; possible D gene TRBD1, 6 bases. The CDR3 spans 13 residues. Trimming pared 3 bases from V and 5 bases from J, leaving 13 bases between. Germline CDR1 is SQVTM and CDR2 is ANQGSEA. The CDR3 coding sequence is TGCAGCGTTGATGCAGGGGCGAGGACTGAAGCTTTCTTT. This encodes CSVDAGARTEAFF.

The count of this clonotype is one. The V gene is TRBV3-1, the J gene TRBJ2-3; D gene unclear. Germline V CDR1 and CDR2: LGHDT, YNNKEL (reference sequence). The CDR3 has 14 amino acids. V shed 1 base and J shed 5 bases, with 10 bases lying between them. CDR3 residues: CASSQGIGGDTQYF. The CDR3 DNA reads TGTGCCAGCAGCCAAGGCATAGGCGGAGATACGCAGTATTTT.